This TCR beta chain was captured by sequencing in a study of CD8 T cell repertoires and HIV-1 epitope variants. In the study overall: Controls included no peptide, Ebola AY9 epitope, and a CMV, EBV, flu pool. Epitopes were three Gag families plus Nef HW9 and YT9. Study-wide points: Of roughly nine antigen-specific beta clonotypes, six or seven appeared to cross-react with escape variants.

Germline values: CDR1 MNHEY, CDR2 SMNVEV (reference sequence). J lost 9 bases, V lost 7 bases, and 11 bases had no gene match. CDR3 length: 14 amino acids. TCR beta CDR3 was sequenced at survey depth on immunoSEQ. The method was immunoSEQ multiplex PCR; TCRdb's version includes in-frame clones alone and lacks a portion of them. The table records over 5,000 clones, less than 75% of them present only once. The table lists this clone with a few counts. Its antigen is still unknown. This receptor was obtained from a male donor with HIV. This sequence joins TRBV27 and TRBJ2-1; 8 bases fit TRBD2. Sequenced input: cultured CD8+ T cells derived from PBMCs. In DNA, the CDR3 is TGTGCCAGCATTCGACCGGGACTAGGCCGTGAGCAGTTCTTC. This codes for CASIRPGLGREQFF.